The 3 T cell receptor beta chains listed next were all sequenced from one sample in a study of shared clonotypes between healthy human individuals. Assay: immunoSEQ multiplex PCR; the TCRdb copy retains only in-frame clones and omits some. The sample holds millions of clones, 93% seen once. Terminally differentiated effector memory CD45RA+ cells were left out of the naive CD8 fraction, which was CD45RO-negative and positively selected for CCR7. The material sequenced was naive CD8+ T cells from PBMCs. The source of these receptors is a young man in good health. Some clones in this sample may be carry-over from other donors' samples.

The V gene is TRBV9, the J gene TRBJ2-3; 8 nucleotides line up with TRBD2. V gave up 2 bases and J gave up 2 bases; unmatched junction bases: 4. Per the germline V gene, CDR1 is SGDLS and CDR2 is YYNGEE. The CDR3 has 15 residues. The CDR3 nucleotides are TGTGCCAGCAGCGTTGGGACTAGAAACACAGATACGCAGTATTTT. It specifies CASSVGTRNTDTQYF.

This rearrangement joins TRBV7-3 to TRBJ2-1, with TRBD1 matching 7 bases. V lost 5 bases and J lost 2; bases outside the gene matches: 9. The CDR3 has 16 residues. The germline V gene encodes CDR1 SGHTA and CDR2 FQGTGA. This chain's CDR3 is CASSTVTGSPYNEQFF. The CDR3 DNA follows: TGTGCCAGCAGCACCGTGACAGGGTCCCCCTACAATGAGCAGTTCTTC. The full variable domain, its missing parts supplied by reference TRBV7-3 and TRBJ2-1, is GAGVSQTPSNKVTEKGKYVELRCDPISGHTALYWYRQSLGQGPEFLIYFQGTGAADDSGLPNDRFFAVRPEGSVSTLKIQRTERGDSAVYLCASSTVTGSPYNEQFFGPGTRLTVL.

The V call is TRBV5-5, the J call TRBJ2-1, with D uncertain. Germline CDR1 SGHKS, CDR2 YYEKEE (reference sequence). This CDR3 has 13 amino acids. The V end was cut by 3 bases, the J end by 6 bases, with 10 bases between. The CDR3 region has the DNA TGTGCCAGCAGCTACCCGAGTAGCAATGAGCAGTTCTTC. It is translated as CASSYPSSNEQFF.